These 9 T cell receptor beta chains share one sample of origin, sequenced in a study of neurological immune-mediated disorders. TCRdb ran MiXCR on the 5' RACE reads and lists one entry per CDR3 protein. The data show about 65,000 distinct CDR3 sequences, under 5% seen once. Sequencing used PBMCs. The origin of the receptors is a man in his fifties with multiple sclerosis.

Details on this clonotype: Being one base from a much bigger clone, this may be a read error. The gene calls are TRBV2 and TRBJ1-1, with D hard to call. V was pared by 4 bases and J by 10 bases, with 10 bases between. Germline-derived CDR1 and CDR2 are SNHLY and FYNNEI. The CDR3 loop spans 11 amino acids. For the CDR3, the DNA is TGTGCCAGCAGTGCACACTCTGTAGCTTTCTTT. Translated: CASSAHSVAFF. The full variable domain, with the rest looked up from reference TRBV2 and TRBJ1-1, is EPEVTQTPSHQVTQMGQEVILRCVPISNHLYFYWYRQILGQKVEFLVSFYNNEISEKSEIFDDQFSVERPDGSNFTLKIRSTKLEDSAMYFCASSAHSVAFFGQGTRLTVV.

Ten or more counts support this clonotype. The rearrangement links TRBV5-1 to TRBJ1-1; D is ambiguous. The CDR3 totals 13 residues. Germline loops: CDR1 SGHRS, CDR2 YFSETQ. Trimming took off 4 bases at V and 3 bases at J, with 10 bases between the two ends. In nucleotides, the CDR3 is TGCGCCAGCAGCGGACCCTCCTACACTGAAGCTTTCTTT. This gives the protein CASSGPSYTEAFF.

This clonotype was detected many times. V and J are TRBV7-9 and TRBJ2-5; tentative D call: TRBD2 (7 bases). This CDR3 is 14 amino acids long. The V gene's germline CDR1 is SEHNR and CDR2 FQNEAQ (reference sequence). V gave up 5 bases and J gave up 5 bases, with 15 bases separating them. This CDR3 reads CASSPGGAWETQYF. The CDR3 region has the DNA TGTGCCAGCAGCCCTGGGGGGGCATGGGAGACCCAGTACTTC.

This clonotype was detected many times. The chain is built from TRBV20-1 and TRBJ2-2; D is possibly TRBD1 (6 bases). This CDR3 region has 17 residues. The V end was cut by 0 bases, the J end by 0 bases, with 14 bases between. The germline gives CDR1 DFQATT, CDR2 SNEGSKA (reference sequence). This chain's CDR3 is CSARDHWGPANTGELFF. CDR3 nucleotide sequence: TGCAGTGCTAGAGATCACTGGGGGCCGGCGAACACCGGGGAGCTGTTTTTT.

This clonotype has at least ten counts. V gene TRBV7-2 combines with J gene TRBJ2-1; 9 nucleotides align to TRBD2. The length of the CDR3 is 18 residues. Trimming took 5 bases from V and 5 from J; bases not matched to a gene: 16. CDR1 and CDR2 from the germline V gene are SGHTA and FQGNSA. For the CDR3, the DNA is TGTGCCAGCAGCCCGAATTCCCTTAGCGGGGGAGTCCACAATGAGCAGTTCTTC. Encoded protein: CASSPNSLSGGVHNEQFF.

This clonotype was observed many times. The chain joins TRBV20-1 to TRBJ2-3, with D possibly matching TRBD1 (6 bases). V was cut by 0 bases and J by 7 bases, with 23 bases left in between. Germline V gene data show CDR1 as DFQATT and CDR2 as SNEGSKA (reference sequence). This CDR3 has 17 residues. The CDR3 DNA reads TGCAGTGCTAGAGATTTAAGGCGGCAGGGGATTGGTTATACGCAGTATTTT. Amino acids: CSARDLRRQGIGYTQYF.

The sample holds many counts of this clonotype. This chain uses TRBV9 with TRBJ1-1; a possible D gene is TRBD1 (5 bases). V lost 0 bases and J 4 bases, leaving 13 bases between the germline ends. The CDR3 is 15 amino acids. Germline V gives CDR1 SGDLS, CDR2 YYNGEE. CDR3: CASSVVRGASTEAFF. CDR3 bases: TGTGCCAGCAGCGTAGTTCGGGGCGCAAGCACTGAAGCTTTCTTT.

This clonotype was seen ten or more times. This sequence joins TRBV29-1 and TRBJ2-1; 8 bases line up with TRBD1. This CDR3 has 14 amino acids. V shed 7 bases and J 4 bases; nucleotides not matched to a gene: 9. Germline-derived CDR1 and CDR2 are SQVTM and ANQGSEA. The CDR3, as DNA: TGCAGCGGGGAGGACAGGGCGTCATACAATGAGCAGTTCTTC. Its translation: CSGEDRASYNEQFF.

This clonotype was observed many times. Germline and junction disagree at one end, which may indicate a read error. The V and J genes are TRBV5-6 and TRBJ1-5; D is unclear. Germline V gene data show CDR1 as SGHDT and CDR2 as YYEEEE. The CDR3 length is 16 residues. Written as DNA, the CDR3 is TGTGCCAGCAGCTTGTCGGCAGGCCTACTCAATCAGCCCCAGAATTTT. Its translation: CASSLSAGLLNQPQNF.